These 4 T cell receptor beta chains were sequenced from one sample in a study of shared clonotypes between healthy human individuals. This table comes from immunoSEQ multiplex PCR, and its TCRdb copy is limited to in-frame clones, with some not included. Of around 2.5 million clones in the sample, roughly 93% were seen once. Sequenced: naive CD4+ T cells from PBMCs. The subset is: CD45RA+ positively selected. The receptors were gathered from a man younger than 30 in good health. Some clones in this sample may be carry-over from other donors' samples.

This clone occurred once. This chain uses TRBV9 with TRBJ1-1; the match to TRBD1 covers 7 bases. V was pared by 0 bases and J by 1 base, with 9 bases of the junction left unmatched. The CDR3 is 17 amino acids. CDR1 and CDR2 from the germline V gene are SGDLS and YYNGEE. DNA for the CDR3: TGTGCCAGCAGCGTAGGTCGACAGGGTGATTGGAACACTGAAGCTTTCTTT. This translates into CASSVGRQGDWNTEAFF. Using reference TRBV9 and TRBJ1-1 for the parts outside the CDR3, the full variable domain is DSGVTQTPKHLITATGQRVTLRCSPRSGDLSVYWYQQSLDQGLQFLIQYYNGEERAKGNILERFSAQQFPDLHSELNLSSLELGDSALYFCASSVGRQGDWNTEAFFGQGTRLTVV.

V is TRBV11-2 and J is TRBJ1-2, with D perhaps TRBD1 (6 bases). The length of the CDR3 is 15 residues. Germline values: CDR1 SGHAT, CDR2 FQNNGV. V was shortened by 3 bases and J by 5 bases, with 16 bases between the two germline ends. The CDR3 nucleotides read TGTGCCAGCAGCTTGGGAAACAGGGTTTTATATGGCTACACCTTC. Translation: CASSLGNRVLYGYTF.

In regard to this clone: Other DNA sequences in this sample translate to the same CDR3. The chain carries TRBV6-6 and TRBJ2-7, with D perhaps matching TRBD1 (6 bases). V was clipped by 1 base and J by 4 bases, with 8 bases between them. CDR1 and CDR2 from the germline V gene are MNHNY and SVGAGI (reference sequence). This CDR3 has 13 residues. The CDR3 DNA reads TGTGCCAGCAGTTACTTGGGGGCGTACGAGCAGTACTTC. It yields the protein CASSYLGAYEQYF.

This clone was observed once. The chain is built from TRBV29-1 and TRBJ2-7; no firm D call. Germline V gives CDR1 SQVTM, CDR2 ANQGSEA. This CDR3 comprises 11 residues. V was trimmed by 6 bases and J by 6 bases, leaving 12 bases between them. The CDR3 is CSVGFWGEQYF. The DNA for the CDR3 is TGCAGCGTGGGTTTTTGGGGCGAGCAGTACTTC.